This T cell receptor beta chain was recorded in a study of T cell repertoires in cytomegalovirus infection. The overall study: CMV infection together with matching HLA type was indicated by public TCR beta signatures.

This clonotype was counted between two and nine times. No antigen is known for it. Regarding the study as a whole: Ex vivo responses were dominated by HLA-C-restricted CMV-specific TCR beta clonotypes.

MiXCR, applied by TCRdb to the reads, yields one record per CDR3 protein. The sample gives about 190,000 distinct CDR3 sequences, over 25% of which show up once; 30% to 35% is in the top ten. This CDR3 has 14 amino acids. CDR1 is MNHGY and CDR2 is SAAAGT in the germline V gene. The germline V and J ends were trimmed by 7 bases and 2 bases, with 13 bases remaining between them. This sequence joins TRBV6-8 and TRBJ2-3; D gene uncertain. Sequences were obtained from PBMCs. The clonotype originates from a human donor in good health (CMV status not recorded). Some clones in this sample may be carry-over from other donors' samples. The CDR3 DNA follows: TGTGCCAGCAATCCCCGTGGCAACACAGATACGCAGTATTTT. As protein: CASNPRGNTDTQYF.